The 3 T cell receptor beta chains below all came from one sample that was sequenced in a study of T-cell reconstitution after alpha-beta-depleted transplantation in children. It was with unique molecular identifiers that the TCRbeta library was prepared. TCRdb re-called the PCR reads with MiXCR, one entry per CDR3 protein. The table has around 450,000 distinct CDR3 sequences, 43% seen once. This material consisted of PBMCs, taken before TCRalphabeta/CD19-depleted stem cell transplant. These receptors were taken from a girl aged 2 to 9 with aplastic anemia, due to receive a stem cell transplant.

This clonotype has only a few counts. The chain carries TRBV6-5 and TRBJ2-7; TRBD2 matches at 12 bases. The V and J ends lost 0 bases and 6 bases, in that order; junction bases with no gene match: 9. CDR1 MNHEY and CDR2 SVGAGI come from the germline V gene. This CDR3 contains 17 residues. The CDR3 coding sequence is TGTGCCAGCAGTTACTCGAAAGGACTAGCGGGATCAACCGAGCAGTACTTC. It yields the protein CASSYSKGLAGSTEQYF.

About this clonotype: A read error may be the cause here, since a much bigger clone is one base away. This chain links TRBV20-1 with TRBJ1-1; D remains unclear. V lost 6 bases and J lost 0, with 14 bases in between. Germline lookup yields CDR1 DFQATT and CDR2 SNEGSKA (reference sequence). The CDR3 sequence is 14 residues long. CDR3 region: CSAKTVVVNTEAFF. The CDR3 DNA follows: TGCAGTGCAAAAACCGTCGTGGTGAACACTGAAGCTTTCTTT.

The rearrangement joins TRBV28 to TRBJ2-3, with no clear D. Germline CDR1 MDHEN, CDR2 SYDVKM. This CDR3 is 15 amino acids long. Trimming took 6 bases from V and 0 from J, leaving 13 bases between them. The CDR3 protein is CASRVGSASTDTQYF. In DNA form, the CDR3 reads TGTGCCAGCAGAGTTGGAAGTGCTAGCACAGATACGCAGTATTTT.